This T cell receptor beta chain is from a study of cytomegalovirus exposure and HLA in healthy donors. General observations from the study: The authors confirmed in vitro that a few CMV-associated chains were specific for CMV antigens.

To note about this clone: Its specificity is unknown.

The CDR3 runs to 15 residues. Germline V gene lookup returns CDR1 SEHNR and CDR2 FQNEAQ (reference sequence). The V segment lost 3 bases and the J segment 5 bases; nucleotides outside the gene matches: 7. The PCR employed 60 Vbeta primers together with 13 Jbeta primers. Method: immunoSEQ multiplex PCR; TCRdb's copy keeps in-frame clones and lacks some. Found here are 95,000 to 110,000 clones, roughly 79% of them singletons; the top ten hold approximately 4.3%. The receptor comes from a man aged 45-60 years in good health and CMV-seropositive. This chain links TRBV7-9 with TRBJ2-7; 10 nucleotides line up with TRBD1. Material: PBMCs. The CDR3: CASSLGTGDLDEQYF. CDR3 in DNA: TGTGCCAGCAGCTTGGGGACAGGGGATCTGGACGAGCAGTACTTC.